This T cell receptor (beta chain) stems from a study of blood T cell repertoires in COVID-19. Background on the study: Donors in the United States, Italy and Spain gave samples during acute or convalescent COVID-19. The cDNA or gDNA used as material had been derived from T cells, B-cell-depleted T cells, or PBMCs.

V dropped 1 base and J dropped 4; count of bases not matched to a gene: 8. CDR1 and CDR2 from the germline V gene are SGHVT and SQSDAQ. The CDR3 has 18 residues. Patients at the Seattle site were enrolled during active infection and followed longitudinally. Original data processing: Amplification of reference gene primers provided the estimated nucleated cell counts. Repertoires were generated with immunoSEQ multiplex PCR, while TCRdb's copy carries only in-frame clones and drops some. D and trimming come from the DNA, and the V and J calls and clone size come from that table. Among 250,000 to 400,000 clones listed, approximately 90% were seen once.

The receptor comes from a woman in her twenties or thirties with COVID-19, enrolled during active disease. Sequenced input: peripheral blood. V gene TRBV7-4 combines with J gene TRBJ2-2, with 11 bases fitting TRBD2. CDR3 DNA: TGTGCCAGCAGCTTAGAACTAGCGGGGGTTCCGGGCACCGGGGAGCTGTTTTTT. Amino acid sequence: CASSLELAGVPGTGELFF.